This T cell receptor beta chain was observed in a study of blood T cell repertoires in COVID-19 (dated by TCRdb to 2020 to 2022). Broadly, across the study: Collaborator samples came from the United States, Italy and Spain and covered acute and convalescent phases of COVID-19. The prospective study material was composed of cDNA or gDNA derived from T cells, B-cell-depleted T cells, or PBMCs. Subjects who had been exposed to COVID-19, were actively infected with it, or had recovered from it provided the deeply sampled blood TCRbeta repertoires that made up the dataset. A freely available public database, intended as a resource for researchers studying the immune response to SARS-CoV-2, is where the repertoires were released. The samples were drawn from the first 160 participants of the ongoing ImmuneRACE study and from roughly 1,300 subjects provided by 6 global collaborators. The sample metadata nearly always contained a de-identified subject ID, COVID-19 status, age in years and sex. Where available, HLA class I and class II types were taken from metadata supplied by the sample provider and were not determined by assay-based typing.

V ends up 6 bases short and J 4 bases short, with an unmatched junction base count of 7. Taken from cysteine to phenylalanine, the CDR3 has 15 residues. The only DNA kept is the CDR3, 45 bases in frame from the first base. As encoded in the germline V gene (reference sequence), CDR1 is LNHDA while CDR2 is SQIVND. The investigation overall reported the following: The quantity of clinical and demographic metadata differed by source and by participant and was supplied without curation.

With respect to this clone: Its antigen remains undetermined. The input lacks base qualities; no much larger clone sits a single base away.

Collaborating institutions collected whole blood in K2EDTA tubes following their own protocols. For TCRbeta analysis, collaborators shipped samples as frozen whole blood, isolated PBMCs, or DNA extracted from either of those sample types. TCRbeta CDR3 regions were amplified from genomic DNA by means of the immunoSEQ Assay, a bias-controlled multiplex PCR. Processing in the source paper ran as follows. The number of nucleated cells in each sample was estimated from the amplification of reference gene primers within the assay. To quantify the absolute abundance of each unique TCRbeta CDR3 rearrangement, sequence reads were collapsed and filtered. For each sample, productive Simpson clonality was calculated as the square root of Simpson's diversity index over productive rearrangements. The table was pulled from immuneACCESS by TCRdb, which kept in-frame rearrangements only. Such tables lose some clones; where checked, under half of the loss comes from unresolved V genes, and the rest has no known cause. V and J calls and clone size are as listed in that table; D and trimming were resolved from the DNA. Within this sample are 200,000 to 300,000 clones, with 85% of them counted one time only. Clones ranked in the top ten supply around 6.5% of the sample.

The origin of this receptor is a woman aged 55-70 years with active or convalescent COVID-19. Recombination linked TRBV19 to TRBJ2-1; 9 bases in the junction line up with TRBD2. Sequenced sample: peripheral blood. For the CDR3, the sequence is CASRRTSEAYNEQFF. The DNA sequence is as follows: TGTGCCAGTAGGAGGACTAGCGAAGCTTACAATGAGCAGTTCTTC.